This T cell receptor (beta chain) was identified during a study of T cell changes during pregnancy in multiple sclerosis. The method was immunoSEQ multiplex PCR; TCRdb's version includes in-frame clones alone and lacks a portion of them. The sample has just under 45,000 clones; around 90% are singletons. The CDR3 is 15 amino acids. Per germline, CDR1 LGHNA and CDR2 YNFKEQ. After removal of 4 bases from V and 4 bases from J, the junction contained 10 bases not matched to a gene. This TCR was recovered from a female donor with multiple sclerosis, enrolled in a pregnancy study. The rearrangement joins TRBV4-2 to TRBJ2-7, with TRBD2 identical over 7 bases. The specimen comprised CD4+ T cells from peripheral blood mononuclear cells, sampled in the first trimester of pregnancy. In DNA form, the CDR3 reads TGTGCCAGCAGCCTCGAAAGGAACGGGGGGTACGAGCAGTACTTC. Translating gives CASSLERNGGYEQYF.